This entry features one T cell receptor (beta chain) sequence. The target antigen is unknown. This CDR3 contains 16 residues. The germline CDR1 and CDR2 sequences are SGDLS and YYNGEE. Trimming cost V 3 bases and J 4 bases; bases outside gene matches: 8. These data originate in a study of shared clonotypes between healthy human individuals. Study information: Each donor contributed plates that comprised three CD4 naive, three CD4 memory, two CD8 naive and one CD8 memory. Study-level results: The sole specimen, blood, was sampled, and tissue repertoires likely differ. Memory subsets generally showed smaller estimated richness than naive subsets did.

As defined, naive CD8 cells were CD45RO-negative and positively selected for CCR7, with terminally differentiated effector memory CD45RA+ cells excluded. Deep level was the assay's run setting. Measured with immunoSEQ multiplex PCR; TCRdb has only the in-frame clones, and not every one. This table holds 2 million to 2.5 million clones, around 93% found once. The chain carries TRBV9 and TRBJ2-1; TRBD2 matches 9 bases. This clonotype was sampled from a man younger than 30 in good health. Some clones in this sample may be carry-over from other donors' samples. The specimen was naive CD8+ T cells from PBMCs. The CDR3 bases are TGTGCCAGCAGCGACTATAGCGGGGGACTTTACAATGAGCAGTTCTTC. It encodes CASSDYSGGLYNEQFF.